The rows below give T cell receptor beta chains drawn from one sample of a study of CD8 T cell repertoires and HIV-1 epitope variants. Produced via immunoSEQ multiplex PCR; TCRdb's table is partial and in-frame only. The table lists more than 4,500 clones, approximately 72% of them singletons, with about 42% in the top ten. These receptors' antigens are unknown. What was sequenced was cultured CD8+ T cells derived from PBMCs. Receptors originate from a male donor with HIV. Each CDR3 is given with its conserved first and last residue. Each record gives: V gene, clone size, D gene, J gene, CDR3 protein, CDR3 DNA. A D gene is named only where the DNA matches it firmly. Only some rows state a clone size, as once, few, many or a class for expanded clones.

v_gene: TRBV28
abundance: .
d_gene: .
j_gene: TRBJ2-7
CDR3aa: CASSFPPPSPNTPTTYEQYF
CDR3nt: TGTGCCAGCAGTTTCCCCCCCCCTAGTCCCAATACACCTACCACCTACGAGCAGTACTTC

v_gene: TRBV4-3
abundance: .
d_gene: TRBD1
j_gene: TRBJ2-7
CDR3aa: CASSQTGGYEQYF
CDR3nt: TGCGCCAGCAGCCAAACAGGGGGCTACGAGCAGTACTTC

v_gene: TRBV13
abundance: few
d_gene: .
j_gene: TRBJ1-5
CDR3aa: CASSLGGLYQPQHF
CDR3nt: TGTGCCAGCAGCTTAGGAGGACTCTATCAGCCCCAGCATTTT

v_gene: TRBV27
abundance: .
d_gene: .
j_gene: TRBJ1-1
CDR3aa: CASSFGGAGAEAFF
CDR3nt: TGTGCCAGCAGTTTTGGGGGGGCTGGTGCTGAAGCTTTCTTT

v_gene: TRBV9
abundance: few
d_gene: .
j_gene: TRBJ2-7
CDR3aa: CASSVSGGMDEQYF
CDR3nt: TGTGCCAGCAGCGTGTCAGGGGGGATGGACGAGCAGTACTTC

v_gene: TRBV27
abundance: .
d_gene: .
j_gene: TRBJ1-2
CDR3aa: CASSLSAGSQIYGYTF
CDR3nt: TGTGCCAGCAGTTTATCGGCAGGGAGTCAAATCTATGGCTACACCTTC

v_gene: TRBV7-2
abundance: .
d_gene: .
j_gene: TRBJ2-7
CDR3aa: CASSLRAGEQYF
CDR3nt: TGTGCCAGCAGCTTACGAGCGGGCGAGCAGTACTTC

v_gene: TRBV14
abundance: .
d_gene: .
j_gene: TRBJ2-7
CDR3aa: CASSQLDGPVHEQYF
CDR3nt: TGTGCCAGCAGCCAACTTGACGGCCCGGTCCACGAGCAGTACTTC

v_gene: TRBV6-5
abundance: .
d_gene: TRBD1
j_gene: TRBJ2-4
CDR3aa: CASSPGQAQNIQYF
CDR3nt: TGTGCCAGCAGTCCCGGACAGGCCCAAAACATTCAGTACTTC

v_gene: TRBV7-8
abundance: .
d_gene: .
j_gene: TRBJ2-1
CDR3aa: CASSLVIGRSSYNEQFF
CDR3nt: TGTGCCAGCAGCTTAGTAATCGGCAGGTCCTCCTACAATGAGCAGTTCTTC

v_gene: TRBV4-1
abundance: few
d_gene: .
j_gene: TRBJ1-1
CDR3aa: CASSQGWGMNTEAFF
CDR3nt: TGCGCCAGCAGCCAAGGGTGGGGGATGAACACTGAAGCTTTCTTT

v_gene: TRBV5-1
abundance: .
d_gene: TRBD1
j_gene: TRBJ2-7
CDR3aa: CASSFGTGAYEQYF
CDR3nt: TGCGCCAGCAGCTTCGGGACAGGGGCCTACGAGCAGTACTTC

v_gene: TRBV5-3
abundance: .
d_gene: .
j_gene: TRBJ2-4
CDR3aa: CARSLDGGLAKNIQYF
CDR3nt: TGTGCCAGAAGCCTAGACGGAGGCTTAGCCAAAAACATTCAGTACTTC

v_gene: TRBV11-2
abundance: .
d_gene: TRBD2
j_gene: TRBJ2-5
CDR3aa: CASSSLAEETQYF
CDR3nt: TGTGCCAGCAGCTCTCTAGCGGAAGAGACCCAGTACTTC

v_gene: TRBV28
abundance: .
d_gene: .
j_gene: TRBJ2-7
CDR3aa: CASTKGWGAAYEQYF
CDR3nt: TGTGCCAGCACCAAGGGGTGGGGGGCCGCCTACGAGCAGTACTTC